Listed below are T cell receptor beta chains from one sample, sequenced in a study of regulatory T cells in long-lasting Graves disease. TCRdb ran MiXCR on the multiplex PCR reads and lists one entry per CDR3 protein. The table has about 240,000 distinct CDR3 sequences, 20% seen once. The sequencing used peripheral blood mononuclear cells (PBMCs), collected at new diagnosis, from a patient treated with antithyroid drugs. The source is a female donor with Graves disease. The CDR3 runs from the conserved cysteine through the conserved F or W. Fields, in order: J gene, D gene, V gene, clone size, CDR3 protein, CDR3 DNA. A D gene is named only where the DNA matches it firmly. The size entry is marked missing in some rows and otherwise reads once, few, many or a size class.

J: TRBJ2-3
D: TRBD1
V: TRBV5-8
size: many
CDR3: CASSLALDRKVTDTQYF
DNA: TGTGCCAGCAGCTTGGCTCTGGACAGGAAAGTCACAGATACGCAGTATTTT

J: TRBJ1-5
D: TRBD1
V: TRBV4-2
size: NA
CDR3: CASSQGDRNQPQHF
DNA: TGTGCCAGCAGCCAAGGGGACAGGAATCAGCCCCAGCATTTT

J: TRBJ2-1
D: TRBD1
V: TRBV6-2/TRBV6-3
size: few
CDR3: CASSWDSTYNEQFF
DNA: TGTGCCAGCAGTTGGGACAGTACCTACAATGAGCAGTTCTTC

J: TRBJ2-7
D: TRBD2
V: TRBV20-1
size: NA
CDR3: CSARAGTSEQYF
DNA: TGCAGTGCTAGAGCCGGGACTAGCGAGCAGTACTTC

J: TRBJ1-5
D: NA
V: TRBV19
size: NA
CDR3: CASSRQSHQPQHF
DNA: TGTGCCAGTAGTAGGCAGTCCCATCAGCCCCAGCATTTT

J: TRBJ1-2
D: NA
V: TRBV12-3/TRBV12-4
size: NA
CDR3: CASSEDTLNYSYTF
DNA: TGTGCCAGCAGTGAGGACACGCTTAACTATAGCTACACCTTC

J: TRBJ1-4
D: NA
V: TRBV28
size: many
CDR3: CASSLPSGNEKLFF
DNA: TGTGCCAGCAGTTTGCCATCGGGTAATGAAAAACTGTTTTTT

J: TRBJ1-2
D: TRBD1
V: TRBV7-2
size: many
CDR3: CASSLKQGALGYTF
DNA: TGTGCCAGCAGCTTGAAACAGGGGGCCCTTGGCTACACCTTC

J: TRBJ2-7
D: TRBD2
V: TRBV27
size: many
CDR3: CASSGTSGSYEQYF
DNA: TGTGCCAGCAGCGGGACTAGCGGCTCCTACGAGCAGTACTTC

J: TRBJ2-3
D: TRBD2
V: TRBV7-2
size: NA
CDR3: CVSSLAGARADTQYF
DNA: TGTGTCAGCAGCTTAGCGGGGGCAAGGGCAGATACGCAGTATTTT

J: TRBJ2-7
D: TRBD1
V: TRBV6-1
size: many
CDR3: CASRPRTGAYEQYF
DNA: TGTGCCAGCAGACCGCGGACAGGGGCCTACGAGCAGTACTTC

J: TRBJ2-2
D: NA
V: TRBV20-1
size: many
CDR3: CSASYRGGSTGELFF
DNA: TGCAGTGCTAGTTATCGAGGGGGGAGTACCGGGGAGCTGTTTTTT

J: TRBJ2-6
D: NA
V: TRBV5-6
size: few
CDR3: CASSLVSSGANVLTF
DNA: TGTGCCAGCAGCTTGGTTAGCTCTGGGGCCAACGTCCTGACTTTC

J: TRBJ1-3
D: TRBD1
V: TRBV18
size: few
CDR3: CASSPRSTGGNSGNTIYF
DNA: TGTGCCAGCTCACCGAGATCCACAGGGGGTAACTCTGGAAACACCATATATTTT

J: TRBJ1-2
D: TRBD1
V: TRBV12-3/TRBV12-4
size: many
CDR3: CASTLRTGGNYGYTF
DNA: TGTGCCAGCACCCTTCGGACAGGGGGCAACTATGGCTACACCTTC

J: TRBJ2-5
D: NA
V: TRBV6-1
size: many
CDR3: CASRGAGEETQYF
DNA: TGTGCCAGCAGGGGAGCGGGCGAAGAGACCCAGTACTTC

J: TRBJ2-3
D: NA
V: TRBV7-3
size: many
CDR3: CASSLAGKYTDTQYF
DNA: TGTGCCAGCAGCTTGGCGGGGAAGTACACAGATACGCAGTATTTT

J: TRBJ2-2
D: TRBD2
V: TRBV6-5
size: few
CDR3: CASSFSSGGMNTGELFF
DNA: TGTGCCAGCAGTTTTTCTAGCGGGGGGATGAACACCGGGGAGCTGTTTTTT

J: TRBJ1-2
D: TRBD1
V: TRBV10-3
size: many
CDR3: CAISGTGGAGGYTF
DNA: TGTGCCATCAGTGGTACAGGGGGCGCAGGTGGCTACACCTTC

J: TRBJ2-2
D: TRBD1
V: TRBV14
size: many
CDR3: CASSLFRDRNTGELFF
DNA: TGTGCCAGCAGCCTATTCCGGGACAGGAACACCGGGGAGCTGTTTTTT

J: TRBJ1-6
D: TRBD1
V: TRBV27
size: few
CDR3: CASSPRTGGYNSPLHF
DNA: TGTGCCAGCAGTCCAAGGACAGGGGGTTATAATTCACCCCTCCACTTT

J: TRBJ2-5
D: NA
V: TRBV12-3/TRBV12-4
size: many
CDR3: CASSSVRETQYF
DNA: TGTGCCAGCAGTTCCGTGAGGGAGACCCAGTACTTC

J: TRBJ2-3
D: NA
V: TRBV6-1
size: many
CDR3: CASSDGYTDTQYF
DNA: TGTGCCAGCAGTGACGGCTACACAGATACGCAGTATTTT

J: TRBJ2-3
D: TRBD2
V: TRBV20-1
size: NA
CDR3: CSATTSGGVPDTQYF
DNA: TGCAGTGCTACGACTAGCGGGGGGGTCCCAGATACGCAGTATTTT

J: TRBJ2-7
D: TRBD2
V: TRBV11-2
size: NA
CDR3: CASSAPGLAEYEQYF
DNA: TGTGCCAGCAGCGCTCCGGGACTAGCGGAGTACGAGCAGTACTTC

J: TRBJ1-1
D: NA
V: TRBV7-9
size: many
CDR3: CASTGWDTEAFF
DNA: TGTGCCAGCACCGGTTGGGACACTGAAGCTTTCTTT

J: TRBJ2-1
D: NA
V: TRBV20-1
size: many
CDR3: CSARRGGAGNEQFF
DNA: TGCAGTGCTAGGAGGGGGGGGGCCGGGAATGAGCAGTTCTTC

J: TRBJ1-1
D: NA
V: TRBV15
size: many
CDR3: CATSRTVNTEAFF
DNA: TGTGCCACCAGCAGGACGGTGAACACTGAAGCTTTCTTT

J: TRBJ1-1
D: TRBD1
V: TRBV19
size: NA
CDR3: CASSDAGGNTEAFF
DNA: TGTGCCAGTAGTGATGCAGGGGGGAACACTGAAGCTTTCTTT

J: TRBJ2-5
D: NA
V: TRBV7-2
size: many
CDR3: CASSVGTQETQYF
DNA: TGTGCCAGCAGCGTCGGGACCCAAGAGACCCAGTACTTC

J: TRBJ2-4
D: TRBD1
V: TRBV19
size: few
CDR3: CANHGPGGGFIAKNIQYF
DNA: TGTGCCAATCATGGCCCAGGGGGTGGATTCATTGCCAAAAACATTCAGTACTTC

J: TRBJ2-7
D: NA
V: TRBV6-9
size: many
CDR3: CASSYPGQNPYEQYF
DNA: TGTGCCAGCAGTTACCCGGGACAAAACCCCTACGAGCAGTACTTC

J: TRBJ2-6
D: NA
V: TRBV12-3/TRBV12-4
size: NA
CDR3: CASSDSTGANVLTF
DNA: TGTGCCAGCAGCGACAGCACTGGGGCCAACGTCCTGACTTTC

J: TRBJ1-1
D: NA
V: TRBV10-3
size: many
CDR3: CAIQSGPEAFF
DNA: TGTGCCATCCAGTCAGGGCCTGAAGCTTTCTTT

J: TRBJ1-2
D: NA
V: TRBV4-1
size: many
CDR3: CASSQEEVENYGYTF
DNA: TGCGCCAGCAGCCAAGAGGAGGTGGAGAACTATGGCTACACCTTC

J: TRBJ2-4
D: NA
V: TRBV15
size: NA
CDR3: CATSRLEIKNIQYF
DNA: TGTGCCACCAGCAGATTAGAAATCAAAAACATTCAGTACTTC

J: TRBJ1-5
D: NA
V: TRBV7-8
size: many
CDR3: CASSPRDNNQPQHF
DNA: TGTGCCAGCAGCCCCCGGGACAACAATCAGCCCCAGCATTTT

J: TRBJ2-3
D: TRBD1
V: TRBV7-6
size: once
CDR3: CASSLGRDRYTDTQYF
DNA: TGTGCCAGCAGCTTAGGCCGGGACAGATACACAGATACGCAGTATTTT

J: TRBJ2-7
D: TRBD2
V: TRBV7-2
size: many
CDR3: CASSFRIRAGVVIEQYF
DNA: TGTGCCAGCAGCTTTCGGATCAGAGCGGGGGTGGTAATAGAGCAGTACTTC

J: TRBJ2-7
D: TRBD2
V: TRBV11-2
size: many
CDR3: CASTGTSGRYAQYF
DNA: TGTGCCAGCACCGGGACTAGCGGGAGGTACGCGCAGTACTTC

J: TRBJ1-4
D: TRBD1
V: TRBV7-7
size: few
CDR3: CASSPSDRGNEKLFF
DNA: TGTGCCAGCAGCCCCTCGGACAGGGGGAATGAAAAACTGTTTTTT

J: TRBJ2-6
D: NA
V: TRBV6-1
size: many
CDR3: CASTSTGANVLTF
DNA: TGTGCCAGCACCTCTACTGGGGCCAACGTCCTGACTTTC

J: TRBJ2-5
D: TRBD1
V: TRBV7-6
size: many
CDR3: CASSSLPGQGQETQYF
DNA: TGTGCCAGCAGCTCTCTCCCCGGACAGGGCCAAGAGACCCAGTACTTC

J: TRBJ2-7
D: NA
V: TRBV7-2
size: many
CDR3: CASSLDYRTYEQYF
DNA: TGTGCCAGCAGCCTAGACTACCGTACCTACGAGCAGTACTTC

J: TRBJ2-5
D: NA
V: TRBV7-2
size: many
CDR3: CASSPGAQETQYF
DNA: TGTGCCAGCAGCCCCGGGGCGCAAGAGACCCAGTACTTC

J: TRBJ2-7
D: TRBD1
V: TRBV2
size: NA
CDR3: CAGSEGQVLSYEQYF
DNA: TGCGCCGGCAGTGAAGGACAGGTCCTCTCCTACGAGCAGTACTTC

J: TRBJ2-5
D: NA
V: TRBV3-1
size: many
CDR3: CASTRRETQYF
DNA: TGTGCCAGCACCCGCAGAGAGACCCAGTACTTC

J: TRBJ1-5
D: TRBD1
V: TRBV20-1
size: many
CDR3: CSAAPGGSGFVQPQHF
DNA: TGCAGTGCCGCTCCAGGGGGCTCGGGATTCGTGCAGCCCCAGCATTTT

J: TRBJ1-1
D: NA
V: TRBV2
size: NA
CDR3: CARIPDRPNTEAFF
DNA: TGTGCCAGGATACCAGACAGACCGAACACTGAAGCTTTCTTT

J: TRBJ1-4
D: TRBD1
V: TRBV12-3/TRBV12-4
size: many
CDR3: CASSSGGGTANEKLFF
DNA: TGTGCCAGCAGTTCGGGGGGGGGGACAGCTAATGAAAAACTGTTTTTT

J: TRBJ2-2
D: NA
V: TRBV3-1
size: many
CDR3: CASTALKGELFF
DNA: TGTGCCAGCACCGCTCTGAAGGGGGAGCTGTTTTTT

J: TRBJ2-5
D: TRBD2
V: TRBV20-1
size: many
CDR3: CSARTSGRAGETQYF
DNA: TGCAGTGCTAGGACTAGCGGGAGGGCCGGTGAGACCCAGTACTTC

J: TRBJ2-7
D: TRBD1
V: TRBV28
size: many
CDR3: CASRRQGRNEQYF
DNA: TGTGCCAGCAGACGACAGGGGAGGAACGAGCAGTACTTC